The 11 T cell receptor beta chains reported below all come from one sample, sequenced in a study of early T cells in non-severe SARS-CoV-2 infection. TCRdb analysed the 5' RACE reads with MiXCR anew, one entry per CDR3 protein. The repertoire holds fewer than 50,000 distinct CDR3 sequences, with more than 9% as singletons. Material for sequencing was whole blood. Every receptor here comes from an adult who was a healthcare worker with PCR-confirmed SARS-CoV-2 infection or an uninfected control (not recorded which).

A few counts support this clonotype. The V gene is TRBV28, the J gene TRBJ2-3; the match to TRBD2 covers 11 bases. CDR1 MDHEN and CDR2 SYDVKM come from the germline V gene. This CDR3 is 16 amino acids long. V lost 6 bases to trimming and J lost 1 base; unmatched junction nucleotides: 6. CDR3 nucleotides: TGTGCCAGCAGCTCCCCGGGACTAGCGGGCACAGATACGCAGTATTTT. Amino acid sequence: CASSSPGLAGTDTQYF.

The chain combines TRBV7-3 with TRBJ1-1, with D hard to call. V was clipped by 2 bases and J by 5 bases, with 12 bases between them. The V gene's germline CDR1 is SGHTA and CDR2 FQGTGA. CDR3 length: 14 amino acids. CDR3 nucleotides: TGTGCCAGCAGCTTATACTCGACGGGAACTGAAGCTTTCTTT. Translating it yields CASSLYSTGTEAFF.

This clonotype came up many times. The rearrangement uses TRBV19 and TRBJ1-2; TRBD1 matches 12 bases. From germline, CDR1 is LNHDA and CDR2 SQIVND (reference sequence). V trimming: 6 bases; J trimming: 7 bases; junction bases outside the gene matches: 9. This CDR3 has 15 residues. CDR3 sequence reads: CASSRPGQGAIGYTF. The CDR3 nucleotides are TGTGCCAGTAGCCGTCCGGGACAGGGGGCAATTGGCTACACCTTC.

The rearrangement joins TRBV6-1 to TRBJ2-7; possible D gene TRBD2, 6 bases. The CDR3 runs to 14 residues. The germline V gene has CDR1 MNHNS and CDR2 SASEGT. Trimming pared 6 bases from V and 4 bases from J, leaving 16 bases between. The CDR3 DNA reads as TGTGCCAGCAGCCGGGACGTAGGGACTTACGAGCAGTACTTC. Residues: CASSRDVGTYEQYF.

On this clonotype itself: A much larger clone differs from this one at a single base, so this may be a read error. The CDR3 reads CAISQGGGTSAFF. The CDR3 DNA follows: TGTGCCATCAGCCAAGGTGGCGGGACCTCCGCATTCTTC. The rearrangement uses TRBV4-2 and TRBJ2-1, with D possibly being TRBD2 (6 bases). Germline V gene sequence: CDR1 LGHNA, CDR2 YNFKEQ. The CDR3 loop spans 13 amino acids.

This clonotype was seen ten or more times. The rearrangement joins TRBV7-6 to TRBJ2-1; possibly TRBD2 for D (6 bases). V shed 0 bases and J shed 9 bases, with 18 bases lying between them. The germline gives CDR1 SGHVS, CDR2 FNYEAQ. The CDR3 sequence is 16 residues long. The CDR3 DNA reads TGTGCCAGCAGCTTAGCCCCCGGGAGCACTAGTAGTGAGCAGTTCTTC. Protein: CASSLAPGSTSSEQFF.

This clonotype was recorded many times. The chain has TRBV11-3 and TRBJ2-1, with 12 nucleotides matching TRBD2. The germline V gene has CDR1 SGHNT and CDR2 YENEEA. J gave up 10 bases and V 4 bases, and 5 bases lay outside the gene matches. The CDR3 consists of 14 residues. The CDR3 DNA follows: TGTGCCAGCAGCTCCACTAGCGGGAGGACCGAGCAGTTCTTC. This codes for CASSSTSGRTEQFF. Full variable domain (remainder filled in from reference TRBV11-3 and TRBJ2-1): EAGVVQSPRYKIIEKKQPVAFWCNPISGHNTLYWYLQNLGQGPELLIRYENEEAVDDSQLPKDRFSAERLKGVDSTLKIQPAELGDSAVYLCASSSTSGRTEQFFGPGTRLTVL.

This clonotype showed up many times. This chain uses TRBV19 with TRBJ2-2, with unresolved D. This CDR3 comprises 15 residues. Germline CDR1 and CDR2: LNHDA and SQIVND (reference sequence). The V end was cut by 2 bases, the J end by 4 bases, with 11 bases between. The CDR3 coding sequence is TGTGCCAGTAGTATAAAGGCGGAGCCCACCGGGGAGCTGTTTTTT. Translating gives CASSIKAEPTGELFF. Complete variable domain (other parts from reference TRBV19 and TRBJ2-2): DGGITQSPKYLFRKEGQNVTLSCEQNLNHDAMYWYRQDPGQGLRLIYYSQIVNDFQKGDIAEGYSVSREKKESFPLTVTSAQKNPTAFYLCASSIKAEPTGELFFGEGSRLTVL.

This clonotype was counted many times. The V call is TRBV7-2, the J call TRBJ2-2; maybe TRBD2 (6 bases). The germline V and J ends were trimmed by 5 bases and 4 bases, with 11 bases remaining between them. The CDR3 contains 14 residues. Germline V gene lookup returns CDR1 SGHTA and CDR2 FQGNSA. The CDR3 here is CASSRSAGTGELFF. CDR3 bases: TGTGCCAGCAGCCGTTCAGCGGGCACCGGGGAGCTGTTTTTT.

This clonotype has only a few counts. The V and J genes are TRBV7-2 and TRBJ1-1, with D unresolved. CDR1 and CDR2 (germline): SGHTA, FQGNSA. The CDR3 loop spans 15 amino acids. Trimming left V 4 bases short and J 1 base short, with 13 bases between. The CDR3 is CASSSELTGNTEAFF. CDR3 sequence (DNA): TGTGCCAGCAGCTCAGAACTTACGGGGAACACTGAAGCTTTCTTT.

J is TRBJ2-3 and V is TRBV27, with unresolved D. This CDR3 is built from 15 residues. The V end lost 5 bases, the J end lost 1 base, and 13 bases lay between the germline ends. CDR1 and CDR2 (germline): MNHEY, SMNVEV (reference sequence). CDR3 protein: CASSPNSLRTDTQYF. The CDR3 nucleotides are TGTGCCAGCAGTCCCAATTCACTCCGCACAGATACGCAGTATTTT.